These T cell receptor beta chains were read from a single sample in a study of T cells in Graves' hyperthyroidism and ophthalmopathy. MiXCR, applied by TCRdb to the multiplex PCR reads, yields one record per CDR3 protein. There are around 350,000 distinct CDR3 sequences in the sample; roughly 25% occur only once, and roughly 70% lies in the top ten. The sequenced sample consisted of blood. The receptors originated from a middle-aged man with Graves' hyperthyroidism. The CDR3 runs from the conserved cysteine through the conserved F or W. The D gene is left open where the match is weak. A row's size may be missing; if present it is once, few, many or a size class.

d_call	clone_size	cdr3_length	v_call	j_call	cdr3_aa	cdr3_nt
TRBD2	.	19	TRBV29-1	TRBJ2-2	CSVVEERTRSGMNTGELFF	TGCAGCGTTGTGGAAGAGCGGACGCGCAGCGGGATGAACACCGGGGAGCTGTTTTTT
TRBD1	.	13	TRBV10-3	TRBJ1-1	CAITPTGPAEAFF	TGTGCCATCACCCCGACAGGGCCGGCTGAAGCTTTCTTT
TRBD2	few	15	TRBV7-3	TRBJ2-1	CASSLRPSGRNEQFF	TGTGCCAGCAGCTTACGTCCTAGCGGGAGAAATGAGCAGTTCTTC
.	few	15	TRBV11-1	TRBJ2-4	CASSLWGGAKNIQYF	TGTGCCAGCAGCTTGTGGGGCGGGGCCAAAAACATTCAGTACTTC
.	.	15	TRBV7-3	TRBJ2-2	CASSLQGLNTGELFF	TGTGCCAGCAGCTTACAGGGACTTAACACCGGGGAGCTGTTTTTT
.	many	15	TRBV5-1	TRBJ2-3	CASRSGTGSTDTQYF	TGCGCCAGCAGATCCGGTACAGGGAGCACAGATACGCAGTATTTT
.	few	11	TRBV9	TRBJ2-1	CASSVEGRQFF	TGTGCCAGCAGCGTAGAAGGGAGGCAGTTCTTC
.	.	14	TRBV29-1	TRBJ1-2	CSVEGVAVGYGYTF	TGCAGCGTTGAAGGGGTTGCAGTGGGATATGGCTACACCTTC
.	.	14	TRBV28	TRBJ2-1	CASSLGGKYNEQFF	TGTGCCAGCAGTTTGGGCGGGAAGTACAATGAGCAGTTCTTC
TRBD1	.	15	TRBV5-1	TRBJ2-5	CASSSGTGSGETQYF	TGCGCCAGCAGCTCCGGGACAGGGTCGGGTGAGACCCAGTACTTC
.	.	11	TRBV29-1	TRBJ2-1	CSFGTNNEQFF	TGCAGCTTCGGGACAAACAATGAGCAGTTCTTC
TRBD1	.	13	TRBV29-1	TRBJ1-1	CSVITGGIPEAFF	TGCAGCGTCATTACAGGGGGTATTCCTGAAGCTTTCTTT
.	.	14	TRBV12-3/TRBV12-4	TRBJ1-1	CASSFQALHTGAFF	TGTGCCAGCAGTTTTCAGGCTCTTCACACTGGAGCTTTCTTT
TRBD2	.	16	TRBV15	TRBJ2-1	CATSTDEGLGGGEQFF	TGTGCCACCAGCACCGACGAGGGGCTGGGGGGGGGTGAGCAGTTCTTC
.	.	15	TRBV27	TRBJ1-5	CASSLFFRANLPQHF	TGTGCCAGCAGTTTATTCTTCAGGGCCAATCTGCCCCAGCATTTT
.	few	13	TRBV7-2	TRBJ1-1	CASSFPSLNEAFF	TGTGCCAGCAGCTTCCCGAGTTTAAACGAAGCTTTCTTT
.	many	13	TRBV28	TRBJ2-7	CASSLYGTYEQYF	TGTGCCAGCAGTCTTTACGGTACCTACGAGCAGTACTTC
.	few	14	TRBV11-3	TRBJ2-1	CASSLVGTGGNLFF	TGTGCCAGCAGCTTAGTTGGGACCGGCGGAAATCTGTTCTTC
.	many	13	TRBV15	TRBJ2-4	CATSRDTIGIQYF	TGTGCCACCAGCAGAGACACCATCGGCATTCAGTACTTC
.	.	14	TRBV6-2/TRBV6-3	TRBJ1-1	CASRFQGLYTEAFF	TGTGCCAGCAGGTTCCAGGGGTTGTACACTGAAGCTTTCTTT
TRBD1	few	15	TRBV10-2	TRBJ2-7	CASSEGTGVPHEQYF	TGCGCCAGCAGTGAGGGGACAGGGGTCCCCCACGAGCAGTACTTC
.	few	14	TRBV29-1	TRBJ1-1	CSVIPRQLNTEAFF	TGCAGCGTAATACCGCGACAGCTGAACACTGAAGCTTTCTTT
TRBD1	.	14	TRBV5-1	TRBJ1-6	CASSLGDRASPLHF	TGCGCCAGCAGCTTGGGTGACAGGGCCTCACCCCTCCACTTT
.	once	13	TRBV27	TRBJ1-5	CASSRASNQPQHF	TGTGCCAGCAGTCGGGCCTCCAATCAGCCCCAGCATTTT
TRBD2	.	17	TRBV29-1	TRBJ2-4	CSGALADYWKAKNIQYF	TGCAGCGGGGCACTAGCGGACTACTGGAAGGCCAAAAACATTCAGTACTTC
.	few	14	TRBV6-1	TRBJ1-2	CASSAGASNYGYTF	TGTGCCAGCAGCGCCGGGGCCTCAAACTATGGCTACACCTTC
.	few	14	TRBV4-2	TRBJ2-3	CASSGQVDTDTQYF	TGTGCCAGCAGCGGGCAGGTCGACACAGATACGCAGTATTTT
.	many	13	TRBV5-1	TRBJ2-3	CASSPREGDTQYF	TGCGCCAGCAGCCCCCGAGAAGGAGATACGCAGTATTTT
.	.	16	TRBV3-1	TRBJ2-1	CASSQFVDRRQFEQFF	TGTGCCAGCAGCCAATTCGTCGACCGGAGACAGTTTGAGCAGTTCTTC
.	.	16	TRBV28	TRBJ2-1	CASSLFGLKNYNEQFF	TGTGCCAGCAGTTTATTCGGCCTCAAAAACTACAATGAGCAGTTCTTC